Below, 16 T cell receptor beta chains from the same sample are listed, as sequenced in a study of CD8 T cells in ankylosing spondylitis. Whole-study findings and limits: A TCR beta motif of roughly eight highly homologous variants appeared characteristic of ankylosing spondylitis blood.

TCRdb ran MiXCR on the 5' RACE reads and lists one entry per CDR3 protein. The data contain more than 400,000 distinct CDR3 sequences, approximately 5% of them seen just once; the ten biggest clones take up under 4.5%. Their cognate antigens are unknown. The sequenced sample consisted of blood, either unsorted or a sorted T cell fraction (not recorded which). All receptors come from a male donor with ankylosing spondylitis.

This clonotype was detected ten times or more. The J gene is TRBJ2-7, the V gene TRBV28; 13 bases match TRBD2. The V and J ends lost 7 bases and 1 base, in that order; junction bases with no gene match: 7. From germline, CDR1 is MDHEN and CDR2 SYDVKM. CDR3 length: 16 amino acids. Here the CDR3 reads CASTWGLAGNSYEQYF. Written as DNA, the CDR3 is TGTGCCAGCACGTGGGGACTAGCGGGAAATTCCTACGAGCAGTACTTC.

This clonotype came up many times. The rearrangement joins TRBV7-9 to TRBJ2-2; the D gene is possibly TRBD2 (6 bases). The CDR3 has 17 amino acids. V was trimmed by 5 bases and J by 0 bases, leaving 16 bases between them. Per germline, CDR1 SEHNR and CDR2 FQNEAQ (reference sequence). The CDR3 reads CASSRTLAFANTGELFF. Here the CDR3 DNA reads TGTGCCAGCAGCAGGACCCTAGCGTTCGCGAACACCGGGGAGCTGTTTTTT.

This clonotype was counted at least ten times. The chain links TRBV10-3 to TRBJ2-3; D unclear. Looked up from germline, CDR1 is ENHRY and CDR2 is SYGVKD. The CDR3 runs to 14 residues. The germline V and J ends were trimmed by 3 bases and 2 bases, with 9 bases remaining between them. DNA of the CDR3: TGTGCCATCAGTGAAAACGGAGACACAGATACGCAGTATTTT. It is translated as CAISENGDTDTQYF.

This clonotype appeared many times. The chain recombines TRBV29-1 with TRBJ2-5; D is unclear. Germline V gene sequence: CDR1 SQVTM, CDR2 ANQGSEA. The CDR3 is 13 residues long. V was shortened by 3 bases and J by 1 base, with 9 bases between the two germline ends. CDR3 DNA: TGCAGCGTTGACGGCAGAACCCAAGAGACCCAGTACTTC. This codes for CSVDGRTQETQYF. The variable domain in full, completed from reference TRBV29-1 and TRBJ2-5, reads SAVISQKPSRDICQRGTSLTIQCQVDSQVTMMFWYRQQPGQSLTLIATANQGSEATYESGFVIDKFPISRPNLTFSTLTVSNMSPEDSSIYLCSVDGRTQETQYFGPGTRLLVL.

Many counts were recorded for this clonotype. The chain recombines TRBV7-9 with TRBJ2-5; D gene uncertain. The germline CDR1 and CDR2 sequences are SEHNR and FQNEAQ (reference sequence). This CDR3 has 13 amino acids. V lost 6 bases to trimming and J lost 4 bases, with 12 bases between them. The CDR3: CASRTEEGETQYF. DNA for the CDR3: TGTGCCAGCAGGACCGAGGAAGGAGAGACCCAGTACTTC.

The sample holds a few counts of this clonotype. The chain joins TRBV5-1 to TRBJ2-2, with a possible D match to TRBD2 (6 bases). CDR1 and CDR2 from the germline V gene are SGHRS and YFSETQ. Trimming stripped 0 bases from V and 5 bases from J, with 11 bases between. The CDR3 runs 15 residues. The CDR3 DNA sequence: TGCGCCAGCAGCTTGGGGGCAGGGAGGACCGGGGAGCTGTTTTTT. Amino acids: CASSLGAGRTGELFF.

This chain joins TRBV2 and TRBJ1-2; D possibly corresponds to TRBD1 (5 bases). The CDR3 contains 15 residues. The germline gives CDR1 SNHLY, CDR2 FYNNEI. V lost 2 bases and J lost 5, with 15 bases in between. The CDR3 protein is CASSESRGLGYGYTF. DNA of the CDR3: TGTGCCAGCAGTGAATCTCGGGGCTTAGGGTATGGCTACACCTTC.

The chain employs TRBV19 and TRBJ2-7; 7 nucleotides agree with TRBD1. This CDR3 is built from 13 residues. J lost 2 bases, V lost 8 bases, and 6 bases had no gene match. Germline V gene sequence: CDR1 LNHDA, CDR2 SQIVND (reference sequence). CDR3 residues: CASGRQGAYEQYF. The CDR3 DNA reads as TGTGCCAGTGGAAGACAGGGAGCCTACGAGCAGTACTTC.

The rearrangement uses TRBV4-2 and TRBJ2-7; 9 nucleotides align to TRBD2. The CDR3 runs 16 residues. CDR1 and CDR2 (germline): LGHNA, YNFKEQ. With V trimmed by 1 base and J by 5 bases, 9 bases remained unmatched. CDR3 in DNA: TGTGCCAGCAGCCAAGCTGTGGTAGCGGGAGATCACGAGCAGTACTTC. Translated: CASSQAVVAGDHEQYF.

In this sample, this clonotype turned up many times. The V and J genes are TRBV4-2 and TRBJ1-1; D call uncertain. CDR3 length: 13 residues. The ends were cut back, 3 bases at V and 5 bases at J, with 10 bases in the middle. From germline, CDR1 is LGHNA and CDR2 YNFKEQ. CDR3 DNA: TGTGCCAGCAGCCATGATCAAGAGACTGAAGCTTTCTTT. Translated: CASSHDQETEAFF.

This clonotype occurred many times. The chain employs TRBV18 and TRBJ1-1; D not certain. Germline V gives CDR1 KGHSH, CDR2 LQKENI. The CDR3 contains 14 residues. With 1 base removed from V and 5 bases from J, the gap between germline ends came to 11 bases. The CDR3 sequence is CASSPRREVTEAFF. CDR3 DNA: TGTGCCAGCTCACCACGCCGCGAGGTGACTGAAGCTTTCTTT.

This clonotype has ten or more counts. The chain is built from TRBV5-1 and TRBJ2-2, with 9 nucleotides matching TRBD1. V lost 4 bases, J lost 0 bases, and 4 bases stayed unmatched. Germline CDR1 is SGHRS and CDR2 is YFSETQ. This CDR3 has 16 amino acids. CDR3 amino acids: CASSPGQGANTGELFF. The CDR3 DNA sequence: TGCGCCAGCAGCCCGGGACAGGGTGCGAACACCGGGGAGCTGTTTTTT.

The sample holds many counts of this clonotype. As DNA, the CDR3 is TGTGCCAGCAGTAAAACGGCTGGGGGAACTCCGAACACCGGGGAGCTGTTTTTT. It is translated as CASSKTAGGTPNTGELFF. The rearrangement joins TRBV11-2 to TRBJ2-2, with D perhaps being TRBD1 or TRBD2 (5 bases each). Trimming cost V 6 bases and J 0 bases, with 20 bases left between them. Germline CDR1 is SGHAT and CDR2 is FQNNGV. The CDR3 has 18 amino acids.

This chain links TRBV4-3 with TRBJ2-7; D gene uncertain. Germline V gives CDR1 LGHNA, CDR2 YSLEER. V was cut by 0 bases and J by 2 bases, with 11 bases left in between. This CDR3 is built from 15 residues. The CDR3 DNA is TGCGCCAGCAGCCAAGAGAATGGCGGAGCCTACGAGCAGTACTTC. This encodes CASSQENGGAYEQYF.

This clonotype was picked up many times. The rearrangement uses TRBV6-5 and TRBJ2-3; 13 bases align to TRBD2. Germline V gene data show CDR1 as MNHEY and CDR2 as SVGAGI. V lost 2 bases and J lost 3; bases outside the gene matches: 2. This CDR3 has 16 residues. Here the CDR3 DNA reads TGTGCCAGCAGTTACACTAGCGGGGGGGCTACAGATACGCAGTATTTT. It translates to CASSYTSGGATDTQYF.

There are many counts of this clonotype. The chain uses TRBV28 and TRBJ1-5, with a possible D match to TRBD1 (6 bases). V was trimmed by 6 bases and J by 2 bases, leaving 14 bases between them. The germline V gene encodes CDR1 MDHEN and CDR2 SYDVKM. The CDR3 consists of 15 residues. CDR3 nucleotides: TGTGCCAGCAGCCGAGGGGGTTCAGGCAATCAGCCCCAGCATTTT. Its translation: CASSRGGSGNQPQHF.